These T cell receptor beta chains were read from a single sample in a study of CD8+ T cells in alopecia areata. Some clones are missing from TCRdb's copy, which holds only in-frame ones; the method was immunoSEQ multiplex PCR. The profile shows around 270,000 clones, more than 45% of them singletons. This specimen consisted of CD4+ T cells sorted from blood, obtained at week 24, from a patient treated with tofacitinib. These receptors came from a human donor with alopecia areata. The CDR3 runs from the conserved cysteine through the conserved F or W. Each record gives: V gene, J gene, D gene, clone size, CDR3 protein, CDR3 DNA. D genes are given only for firm matches. Some rows mark clone size as missing; the rest say once, few, many or name a class of expanded clone.

v_call: TRBV2; j_call: TRBJ2-5; d_call: TRBD1; clone_size: NA; cdr3_aa: CASGDRGDSETQYF; cdr3_nt: TGTGCCAGCGGCGACAGGGGGGATAGCGAGACCCAGTACTTC
v_call: TRBV30; j_call: TRBJ2-2; d_call: TRBD1; clone_size: NA; cdr3_aa: CAWSPTGGWTGELFF; cdr3_nt: TGTGCCTGGAGTCCGACAGGGGGCTGGACCGGGGAGCTGTTTTTT
v_call: TRBV29-1; j_call: TRBJ1-6; d_call: NA; clone_size: NA; cdr3_aa: CSVVGGAGNSPLHF; cdr3_nt: TGCAGCGTTGTCGGGGGCGCGGGCAATTCACCCCTCCACTTT
v_call: TRBV30; j_call: TRBJ2-1; d_call: NA; clone_size: few; cdr3_aa: CAWSAGTFSYNEQFF; cdr3_nt: TGTGCCTGGAGCGCCGGGACATTCTCCTACAATGAGCAGTTCTTC
v_call: TRBV29-1; j_call: TRBJ2-1; d_call: NA; clone_size: NA; cdr3_aa: CSAGRIEQFF; cdr3_nt: TGCAGCGCCGGGCGGATTGAGCAGTTCTTC
v_call: TRBV29-1; j_call: TRBJ2-7; d_call: TRBD1; clone_size: NA; cdr3_aa: CSVGDRVGNEQYF; cdr3_nt: TGCAGCGTGGGTGACAGGGTCGGGAACGAGCAGTACTTC
v_call: TRBV4-1; j_call: TRBJ2-6; d_call: NA; clone_size: NA; cdr3_aa: CASSQSPKSPGANVLTF; cdr3_nt: TGCGCCAGCAGCCAATCCCCTAAGAGCCCCGGGGCCAACGTCCTGACTTTC
v_call: TRBV10-3; j_call: TRBJ1-4; d_call: TRBD1; clone_size: NA; cdr3_aa: CAIRRLRDRENEKLFF; cdr3_nt: TGTGCCATCAGGCGACTTAGGGACAGGGAAAATGAAAAACTGTTTTTT
v_call: TRBV5-1; j_call: TRBJ2-7; d_call: NA; clone_size: NA; cdr3_aa: CASSLRSGQGEQYF; cdr3_nt: TGCGCCAGCAGCTTAAGATCTGGACAAGGCGAGCAGTACTTC
v_call: TRBV28; j_call: TRBJ2-7; d_call: NA; clone_size: NA; cdr3_aa: CASSSTGTVGEQYF; cdr3_nt: TGTGCCAGCAGTTCTACAGGGACGGTAGGCGAGCAGTACTTC
v_call: TRBV11-2; j_call: TRBJ2-3; d_call: NA; clone_size: NA; cdr3_aa: CASSLGNTDTQYF; cdr3_nt: TGTGCCAGCAGCTTAGGAAACACAGATACGCAGTATTTT